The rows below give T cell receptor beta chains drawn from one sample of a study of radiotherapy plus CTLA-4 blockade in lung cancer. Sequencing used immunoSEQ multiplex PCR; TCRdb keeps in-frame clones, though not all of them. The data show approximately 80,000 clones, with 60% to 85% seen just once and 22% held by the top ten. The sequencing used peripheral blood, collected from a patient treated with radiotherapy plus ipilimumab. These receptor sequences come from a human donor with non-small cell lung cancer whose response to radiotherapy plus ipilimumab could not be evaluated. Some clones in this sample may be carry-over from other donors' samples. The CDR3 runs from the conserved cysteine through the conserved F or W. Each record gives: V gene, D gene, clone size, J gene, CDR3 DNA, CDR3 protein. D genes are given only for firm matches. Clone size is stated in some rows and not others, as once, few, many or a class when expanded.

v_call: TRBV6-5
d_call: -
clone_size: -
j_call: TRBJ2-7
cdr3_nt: TGTGCCAGCAGGTACGCAGGGGAGGGCTCCTACGAGCAGTACTTC
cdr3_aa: CASRYAGEGSYEQYF

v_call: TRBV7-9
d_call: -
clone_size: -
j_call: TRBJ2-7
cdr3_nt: TGTGCCAGCAGCTTCACCTCACAGAGTTTCTACGAGCAGTACTTC
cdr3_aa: CASSFTSQSFYEQYF

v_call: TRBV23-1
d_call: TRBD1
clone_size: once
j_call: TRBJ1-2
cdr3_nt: TGCGCCAGCAGTCCTGGACAGGGGGCTGGCTACACCTTC
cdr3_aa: CASSPGQGAGYTF

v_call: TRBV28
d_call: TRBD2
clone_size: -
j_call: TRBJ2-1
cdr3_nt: TGTGCCAGCACCGTGAGCGGGGGTTACAATGAGCAGTTCTTC
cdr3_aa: CASTVSGGYNEQFF

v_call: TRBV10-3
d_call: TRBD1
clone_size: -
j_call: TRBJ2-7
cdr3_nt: TGTGCCATCAGGGGGGACAGGGGGGACTACGAGCAGTACTTC
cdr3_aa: CAIRGDRGDYEQYF

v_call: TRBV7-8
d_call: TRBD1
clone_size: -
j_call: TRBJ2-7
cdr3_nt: TGTGCCAGCAGCTTAGTTTTACAGGGGTACGAGCAGTACTTC
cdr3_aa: CASSLVLQGYEQYF

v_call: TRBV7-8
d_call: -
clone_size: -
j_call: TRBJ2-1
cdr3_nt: TGTGCCAGCAGCTTATGGTCAGACTCTCCTTACAATGAGCAGTTCTTC
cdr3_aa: CASSLWSDSPYNEQFF

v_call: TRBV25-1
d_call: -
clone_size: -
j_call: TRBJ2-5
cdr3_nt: TGTGCCAGCAGGGCCCCGGGGGAGACCCAGTACTTC
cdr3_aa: CASRAPGETQYF

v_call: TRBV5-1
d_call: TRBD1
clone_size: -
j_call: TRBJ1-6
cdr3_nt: TGCGCCAGCAGCGTAGCCCGGGACAGCATCCCAAATTCACCCCTCCACTTT
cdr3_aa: CASSVARDSIPNSPLHF

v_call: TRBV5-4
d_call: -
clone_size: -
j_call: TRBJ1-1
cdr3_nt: TGTGCCAGCAGCCTCCAACTCGGGGGGGCCACTGAAGCTTTCTTT
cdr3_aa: CASSLQLGGATEAFF

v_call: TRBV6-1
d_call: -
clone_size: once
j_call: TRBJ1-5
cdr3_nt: TGTGCCAGCAGTGAAGTTGGGGCTTACAATCAGCCCCAGCATTTT
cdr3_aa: CASSEVGAYNQPQHF

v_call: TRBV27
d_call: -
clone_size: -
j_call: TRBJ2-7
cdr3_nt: TGTGCCGCCAGGCTTGGGGGCGCCTACGAGCAGTACTTC
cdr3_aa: CAARLGGAYEQYF

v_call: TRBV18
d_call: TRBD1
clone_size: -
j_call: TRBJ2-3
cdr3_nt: TGTGCCAGCTCACCTACCTATCAGGGGGCAGATACGCAGTATTTT
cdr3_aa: CASSPTYQGADTQYF

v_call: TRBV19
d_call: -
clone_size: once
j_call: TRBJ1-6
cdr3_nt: TGTGCCAGTAGTATCCCTGGGGGGACGAATAATTCACCCCTCCACTTT
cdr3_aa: CASSIPGGTNNSPLHF

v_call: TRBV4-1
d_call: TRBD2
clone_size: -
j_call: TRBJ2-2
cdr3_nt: TGCGCCAGCAGCCAGGAACTAGCGGGGGGCAACACCGGGGAGCTGTTTTTT
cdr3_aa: CASSQELAGGNTGELFF

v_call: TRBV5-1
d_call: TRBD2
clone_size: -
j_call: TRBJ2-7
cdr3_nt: TGCGCCAGCAGCTTCGCTAGCGGGGGGGCTCTACATAACTACGAGCAGTACTTC
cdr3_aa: CASSFASGGALHNYEQYF

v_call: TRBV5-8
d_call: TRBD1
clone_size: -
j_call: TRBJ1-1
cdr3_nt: TGTGCCAGCAGCACAGGGACAGGGGGCGTTGGGGACACTGAAGCTTTCTTT
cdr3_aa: CASSTGTGGVGDTEAFF

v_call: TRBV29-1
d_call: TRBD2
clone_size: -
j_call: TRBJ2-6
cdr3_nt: TGCAGCGTTCAGCCGGGACTACAAAGTCGGGCCAACGTCCTGACTTTC
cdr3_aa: CSVQPGLQSRANVLTF

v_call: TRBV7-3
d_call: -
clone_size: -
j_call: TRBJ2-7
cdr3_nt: TGTGCCAGCAGCTACACACAGAGCTCCTACGAGCAGTACTTC
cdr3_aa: CASSYTQSSYEQYF

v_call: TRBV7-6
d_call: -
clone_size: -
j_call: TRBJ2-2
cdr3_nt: TGTGCCAGCAGCTCCACAGGGACCGCCGGGGAGCTGTTTTTT
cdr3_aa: CASSSTGTAGELFF

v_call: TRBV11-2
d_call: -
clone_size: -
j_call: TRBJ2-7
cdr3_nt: TGTGCCAGCACCGCGGGGCCCTACGAGCAGTACTTC
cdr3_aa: CASTAGPYEQYF

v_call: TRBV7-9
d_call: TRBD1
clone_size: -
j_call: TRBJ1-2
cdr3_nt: TGTGCCAGCAGTCCCTTAGACTCAGGGGGCGTAGGCTACACCTTC
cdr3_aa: CASSPLDSGGVGYTF

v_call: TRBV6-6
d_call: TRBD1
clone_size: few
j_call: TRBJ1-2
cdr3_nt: TGTGCCAGCAGGTCTACCGGGACAGGTGACTATGGCTACACCTTC
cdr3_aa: CASRSTGTGDYGYTF

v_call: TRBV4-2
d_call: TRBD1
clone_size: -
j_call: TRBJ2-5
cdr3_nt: TGTGCCAGCAGCCAAGATATAGGGACAGGGGGCCGACATGGGAAAGAGACCCAGTACTTC
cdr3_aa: CASSQDIGTGGRHGKETQYF

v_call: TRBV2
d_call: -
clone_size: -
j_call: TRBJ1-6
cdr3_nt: TGTGCCAGCGGTGTCGGGGGAAATAATTCACCCCTCCACTTT
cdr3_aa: CASGVGGNNSPLHF

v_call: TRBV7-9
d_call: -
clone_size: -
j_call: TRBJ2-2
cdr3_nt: TGTGCCAGCAGCTTAGAAAGGGGCGGAACCGGGGAGCTGTTTTTT
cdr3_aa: CASSLERGGTGELFF

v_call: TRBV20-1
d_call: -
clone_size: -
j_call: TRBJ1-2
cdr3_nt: TGCAGTGCCACGTCTATCTATGGCTACACCTTC
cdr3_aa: CSATSIYGYTF

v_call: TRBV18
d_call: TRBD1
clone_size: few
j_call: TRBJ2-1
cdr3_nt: TGTGCCAGCTCACCACCGTCGACAGGGTCAGCTCATGAGCAGTTCTTC
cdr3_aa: CASSPPSTGSAHEQFF

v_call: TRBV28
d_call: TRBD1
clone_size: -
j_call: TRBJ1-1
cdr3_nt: TGTGCCAGCAGCCCATGGGGCAGGGGGGTAATAATGGCTTTCTTT
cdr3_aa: CASSPWGRGVIMAFF

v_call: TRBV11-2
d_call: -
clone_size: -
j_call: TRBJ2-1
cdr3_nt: TGTGCCAGCAGCTTAGACCGGGGGAGCTCCTACAATGAGCAGTTCTTC
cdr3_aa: CASSLDRGSSYNEQFF

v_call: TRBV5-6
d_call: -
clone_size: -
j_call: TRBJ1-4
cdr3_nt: TGTGCCAGCAGCGAGGCGGGGCGGGCTAATGAAAAACTGTTTTTT
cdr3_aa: CASSEAGRANEKLFF

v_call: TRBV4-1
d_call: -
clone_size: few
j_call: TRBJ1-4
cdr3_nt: TGCGCCAGCAGCCAACAAAACAGGGTTGAAAAACTGTTTTTT
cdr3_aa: CASSQQNRVEKLFF

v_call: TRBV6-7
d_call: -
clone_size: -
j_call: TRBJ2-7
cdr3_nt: TGTGCCAGCAGTTACGTCCCGGCGGGGAGGCGCTCAAACGAGCAGTACTTC
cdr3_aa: CASSYVPAGRRSNEQYF

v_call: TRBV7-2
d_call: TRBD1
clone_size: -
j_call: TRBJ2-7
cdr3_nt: TGTGCCAGCAGCTTAGCAGGGACCGGGACAGGGATCTACGAGCAGTACTTC
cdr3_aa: CASSLAGTGTGIYEQYF

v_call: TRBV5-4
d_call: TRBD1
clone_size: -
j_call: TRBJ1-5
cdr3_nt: TGTGCCAGCAGCTTGGACGGGACAGGGCTTCAGCCCCAGCATTTT
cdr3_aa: CASSLDGTGLQPQHF

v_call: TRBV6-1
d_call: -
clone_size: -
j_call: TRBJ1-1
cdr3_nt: TGTGCCAGCAGTGAACACGAGGGCGTAACTGAAGCTTTCTTT
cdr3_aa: CASSEHEGVTEAFF

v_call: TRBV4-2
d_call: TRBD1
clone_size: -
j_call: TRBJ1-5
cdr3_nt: TGTGCCAGCAGCCGGGGACAGAATAGCAATCAGCCCCAGCATTTT
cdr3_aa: CASSRGQNSNQPQHF

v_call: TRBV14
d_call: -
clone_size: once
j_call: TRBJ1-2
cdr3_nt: TGTGCCAGCAGCCAAGACTCAGGAAACTATGGCTACACCTTC
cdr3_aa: CASSQDSGNYGYTF

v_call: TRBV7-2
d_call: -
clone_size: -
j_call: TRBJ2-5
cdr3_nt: TGTGCCAGCAGCTTAGCACGGCCGGGAGAGACCCAGTACTTC
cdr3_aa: CASSLARPGETQYF

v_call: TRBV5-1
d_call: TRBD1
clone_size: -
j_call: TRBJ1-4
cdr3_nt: TGCGCCAGCAGTCAGGACAGGATTGCAACTAATGAAAAACTGTTTTTT
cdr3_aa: CASSQDRIATNEKLFF

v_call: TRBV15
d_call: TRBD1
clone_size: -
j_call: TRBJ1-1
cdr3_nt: TGTGCCACCAGCCCTTTCCGGGACAGTGGTGAAGCTTTCTTT
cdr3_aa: CATSPFRDSGEAFF

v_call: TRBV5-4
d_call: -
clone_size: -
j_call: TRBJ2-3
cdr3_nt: TGTGCCAGCAGCTTTGGCGGGTCTAGCACAGATACGCAGTATTTT
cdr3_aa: CASSFGGSSTDTQYF

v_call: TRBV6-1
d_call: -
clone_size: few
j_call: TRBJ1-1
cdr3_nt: TGTGCCAGCATGAACGGGGGGGTGAACACTGAAGCTTTCTTT
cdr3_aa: CASMNGGVNTEAFF

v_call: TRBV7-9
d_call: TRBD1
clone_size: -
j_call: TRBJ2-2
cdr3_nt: TGTGCCAGCAGCCCAACAGGGGGCCGAGGGACCGGGGAGCTGTTTTTT
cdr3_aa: CASSPTGGRGTGELFF

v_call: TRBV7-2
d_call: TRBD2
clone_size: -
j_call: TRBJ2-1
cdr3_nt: TGTGCCAGCAGCACAGCTAGCGGGGGCCCCCCTGAGCAGTTCTTC
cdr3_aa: CASSTASGGPPEQFF

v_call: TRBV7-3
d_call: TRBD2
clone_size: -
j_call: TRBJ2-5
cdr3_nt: TGTGCCAGCAGCTTCACACCGGGACTAGTGGAGACCCAGTACTTC
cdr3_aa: CASSFTPGLVETQYF

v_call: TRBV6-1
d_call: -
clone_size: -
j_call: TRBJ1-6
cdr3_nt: TGTGCCAGCAGTGAACTGAGACAGAATAATTCACCCCTCCACTTT
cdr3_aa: CASSELRQNNSPLHF

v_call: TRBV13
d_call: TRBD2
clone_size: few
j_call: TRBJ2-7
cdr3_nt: TGTGCCAGCAGCTTAGCGGGACTAGGGACTTACGAGCAGTACTTC
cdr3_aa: CASSLAGLGTYEQYF

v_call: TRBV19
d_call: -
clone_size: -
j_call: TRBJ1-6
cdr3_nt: TGTGCCAGCCGAGGGGCAGGGGATAGTTCACCCCTCCACTTT
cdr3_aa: CASRGAGDSSPLHF

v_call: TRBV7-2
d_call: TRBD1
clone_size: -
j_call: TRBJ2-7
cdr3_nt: TGTGCCAGCAGCTCCGGACAGGGTCTTGTCCACGAGCAGTACTTC
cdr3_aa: CASSSGQGLVHEQYF

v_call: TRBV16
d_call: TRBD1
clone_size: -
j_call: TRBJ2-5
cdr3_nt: TGTGCCAGCAGCCACTTACAGGGGGAGCAAGAGACCCAGTACTTC
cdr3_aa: CASSHLQGEQETQYF

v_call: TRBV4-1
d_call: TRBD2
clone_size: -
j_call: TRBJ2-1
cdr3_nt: TGCGCCAGCAGCCCGGGGGGGAGCTCCTACAATGAGCAGTTCTTC
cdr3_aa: CASSPGGSSYNEQFF

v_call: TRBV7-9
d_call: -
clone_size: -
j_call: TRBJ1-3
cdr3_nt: TGTGCCAGCAGCACCGGACAAGGACCTGGAAACACCATATATTTT
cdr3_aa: CASSTGQGPGNTIYF

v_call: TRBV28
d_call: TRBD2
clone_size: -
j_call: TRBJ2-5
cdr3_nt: TGTGCCAGCACCTCGAAGGTAGCGGGGGGGGTGGAGACCCAGTACTTC
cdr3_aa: CASTSKVAGGVETQYF

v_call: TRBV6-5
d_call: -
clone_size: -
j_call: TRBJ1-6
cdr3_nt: TGTGCCAGCAGGGTCAGGGCCGGGAATTCACCCCTCCACTTT
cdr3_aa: CASRVRAGNSPLHF